What follows are 19 T cell receptor beta chains derived from one specimen sequenced in a study of T cells after posttransplantation cyclophosphamide. The method was immunoSEQ multiplex PCR; TCRdb's version includes in-frame clones alone and lacks a portion of them. This table has 45,000 to 65,000 clones, roughly 86% appearing once. The sample was PBMCs. The receptors here all came from a man aged 25-40 years with a blood cancer, CMV-positive, and with a related stem cell donor.

The gene calls are TRBV9 and TRBJ2-7; TRBD1 agrees at 8 bases. This CDR3 contains 13 residues. CDR1 and CDR2 from the germline V gene are SGDLS and YYNGEE. The V segment lost 7 bases and the J segment 4 bases; nucleotides outside the gene matches: 7. The DNA for the CDR3 is TGTGCCAGCGGTAGACAGGGGTCGTACGAGCAGTACTTC. This sequence encodes CASGRQGSYEQYF.

The chain is built from TRBV23-1 and TRBJ1-1, with a tentative D call TRBD1 (5 bases). TRBV23-1 is flagged as an ORF with uncertain function. The CDR3 consists of 14 residues. The V gene lost 2 bases and the J gene lost 6 bases, with 13 bases spanning the gap. CDR3 sequence reads: CASSQTREEAEAFF. CDR3 in DNA: TGCGCCAGCAGTCAAACCAGGGAGGAAGCTGAAGCTTTCTTT.

This chain joins TRBV27 and TRBJ2-7, with 12 nucleotides matching TRBD1. Germline CDR1 MNHEY, CDR2 SMNVEV (reference sequence). Trimming took 2 bases from V and 4 from J; bases not matched to a gene: 6. The CDR3 length is 16 residues. The CDR3 is CASSLRGTGGLYEQYF. The CDR3 DNA follows: TGTGCCAGCAGTTTACGGGGGACAGGGGGCCTTTACGAGCAGTACTTC.

This sequence joins TRBV5-1 and TRBJ2-1; a weak D match, TRBD2 (5 bases). The ends were cut back, 5 bases at V and 0 bases at J, with 24 bases in the middle. Looked up from germline, CDR1 is SGHRS and CDR2 is YFSETQ. This CDR3 region has 19 residues. The CDR3 is CASSEGVGIPSSSYNEQFF. Here the CDR3 DNA reads TGCGCCAGCAGTGAGGGCGTCGGGATACCGTCGAGCTCCTACAATGAGCAGTTCTTC.

The rearrangement joins TRBV28 to TRBJ2-7; D possibly corresponds to TRBD2 (5 bases). Trimming removed 6 bases from V and 6 bases from J, with 21 bases in between. In germline, CDR1 is MDHEN, CDR2 SYDVKM. The CDR3 sequence is 15 residues long. For the CDR3, the DNA is TGTGCCAGCAGCACCACGACTCTAGCTCGCGGCGAGCAGTACTTC. Protein: CASSTTTLARGEQYF.

The J gene is TRBJ2-5, the V gene TRBV7-9; D is uncertain. Germline V gene sequence: CDR1 SEHNR, CDR2 FQNEAQ (reference sequence). The CDR3 is made up of 14 amino acids. The V end lost 5 bases, the J end lost 3 bases, and 13 bases lay between the germline ends. CDR3 coding DNA: TGTGCCAGCAGCCACCCTCAGGAAGAAGAGACCCAGTACTTC. Its protein is CASSHPQEEETQYF.

The chain recombines TRBV6-5 with TRBJ2-7; perhaps TRBD2 as D (6 bases). This CDR3 region has 15 residues. The V gene lost 2 bases and the J gene lost 3 bases, with 14 bases spanning the gap. CDR1 is MNHEY, CDR2 SVGAGI, per germline. The CDR3: CASSYTGTPDYEQYF. Written as DNA, the CDR3 is TGTGCCAGCAGTTACACCGGGACTCCTGACTACGAGCAGTACTTC.

This rearrangement joins TRBV2 to TRBJ1-5, with a tentative D call TRBD1 (5 bases). The V end lost 5 bases, the J end lost 6 bases, and 14 bases lay between the germline ends. Germline V gene lookup returns CDR1 SNHLY and CDR2 FYNNEI. The CDR3 length is 14 residues. The CDR3 loop is CASSNQGSRQPQHF. The DNA of the CDR3 is TGTGCCAGCAGTAACCAGGGAAGTCGTCAGCCCCAGCATTTT.

The chain links TRBV18 to TRBJ2-3, with 8 positions matching TRBD2. CDR3 length equals 18 residues. The V gene's germline CDR1 is KGHSH and CDR2 LQKENI. V lost 1 base, J lost 6 bases, and 15 bases stayed unmatched. Here the CDR3 DNA reads TGTGCCAGCTCACCACTGTCCGGAGGTGGACTAGCCAGGGATACGCAGTATTTT. It codes for CASSPLSGGGLARDTQYF.

The chain employs TRBV5-4 and TRBJ2-7; TRBD2 might be the D (5 bases). This CDR3 has 13 residues. Germline V gives CDR1 SGHNT, CDR2 YYREEE (reference sequence). Trimming removed 0 bases at V and 6 bases at J, with 10 bases between. The CDR3 reads CASSLEPGSEQYF. In nucleotides, the CDR3 is TGTGCCAGCAGCTTGGAACCGGGATCCGAGCAGTACTTC.

This clone appeared once. The chain carries TRBV28 and TRBJ2-3, with 15 bases identical to TRBD2. Unmatched junction bases numbered 5, after V lost 5 bases and J lost 2 bases. The germline V gene encodes CDR1 MDHEN and CDR2 SYDVKM. The CDR3 runs 17 residues. The CDR3 is CASSHGLAGGITDTQYF. CDR3 coding DNA: TGTGCCAGCAGTCACGGACTAGCGGGAGGGATCACAGATACGCAGTATTTT.

The chain links TRBV7-2 to TRBJ1-6; a possible D gene is TRBD1 (6 bases). The germline V gene has CDR1 SGHTA and CDR2 FQGNSA. Between the trimmed V and J ends, which lost 5 bases and 0 bases, there was a span of 14 bases. CDR3 length: 17 amino acids. CDR3 sequence reads: CASSPHTGSSYNSPLHF. CDR3 DNA sequence: TGTGCCAGCAGCCCCCATACAGGGAGCTCCTATAATTCACCCCTCCACTTT.

V usage is TRBV7-2 and J usage is TRBJ2-7, with D perhaps TRBD2 (6 bases). With 5 bases removed from V and 0 bases from J, the gap between germline ends came to 14 bases. The CDR3 extends over 15 amino acids. Per the germline V gene, CDR1 is SGHTA and CDR2 is FQGNSA. This CDR3 is CASSLSGPSSYEQYF. CDR3 sequence (DNA): TGTGCCAGCAGCCTAAGCGGGCCCAGCTCCTACGAGCAGTACTTC.

J is TRBJ1-5 and V is TRBV28; D call uncertain. CDR1 and CDR2 (germline): MDHEN, SYDVKM. The CDR3 runs 13 residues. V lost 6 bases, J lost 3 bases, and 9 bases lay in between. The CDR3 spells CASRPEYNQPQHF. The CDR3 DNA is TGTGCCAGCAGGCCAGAATACAATCAGCCCCAGCATTTT.

This clone was seen just once. The rearrangement joins TRBV11-1 to TRBJ2-1, with 12 bases fitting TRBD2. This CDR3 is 16 amino acids long. From germline, CDR1 is SGHAT and CDR2 FQDESV (reference sequence). Trimming removed 5 bases from V and 10 bases from J; junction bases left unmatched: 12. In DNA, the CDR3 is TGTGCCAGCAGCCCCTTGACTAGCGGGAGTTTGGGGGAGCAGTTCTTC. Translated, it gives CASSPLTSGSLGEQFF.

The chain joins TRBV30 to TRBJ2-1, with D unclear. This CDR3 contains 12 residues. Trimming cost V 0 bases and J 6 bases, with 6 bases left between them. From germline, CDR1 is GTSNPN and CDR2 SVGIG (reference sequence). For the CDR3, the DNA is TGTGCCTGGAGTGTAAGGAGCAATGAGCAGTTCTTC. It translates to CAWSVRSNEQFF.

The chain is built from TRBV2 and TRBJ2-2; 8 positions agree with TRBD2. With 2 bases clipped from V and 5 bases from J, the junction kept 10 bases outside the gene matches. The CDR3 length is 17 residues. CDR1 is SNHLY, CDR2 FYNNEI, per germline. The CDR3: CASSELGSGRGTGELFF. CDR3 sequence (DNA): TGTGCCAGCAGTGAACTGGGCAGCGGGAGAGGGACCGGGGAGCTGTTTTTT.

This chain connects TRBV18 to TRBJ2-7, with 7 nucleotides matching TRBD2. The J segment lost 5 bases and the V segment lost 0 bases, leaving 16 bases of the junction unmatched. The CDR3 runs 18 residues. The germline CDR1 and CDR2 sequences are KGHSH and LQKENI. The CDR3 DNA sequence: TGTGCCAGCTCACCACCTCAAGCGGGACCAGAGGTGGGCGACGAGCAGTACTTC. Its protein product is CASSPPQAGPEVGDEQYF.

This chain links TRBV9 with TRBJ1-2, with D unresolved. The CDR3 has 15 amino acids. In germline, CDR1 is SGDLS, CDR2 YYNGEE. V was pared by 0 bases and J by 0 bases, with 9 bases between. In nucleotides, the CDR3 is TGTGCCAGCAGCGTAGATGGAGAGTCTAACTATGGCTACACCTTC. Residues: CASSVDGESNYGYTF.